A single sample gave rise to the 18 T cell receptor beta chains below, sequenced in a study of T cell repertoires in aging, cancer and after chemotherapy. A mixed TRB-A/B primer pool amplified rearranged TRB by multiplex touch-down PCR. From the multiplex PCR reads, TCRdb called clonotypes with MiXCR, one entry per CDR3 protein. The table has several thousand distinct CDR3 sequences, around 28% seen once. Peripheral blood genomic DNA, not sorted cells or RNA, was the template. Sequencing was performed on blood. The origin of the receptors is a human donor with a blood cancer.

The chain is built from TRBV6-1 and TRBJ2-3; TRBD2 matches 15 bases. The length of the CDR3 is 16 residues. Germline V gives CDR1 MNHNS, CDR2 SASEGT. Losses at the gene ends were 4 bases for V and 5 bases for J; bases not matched to a gene: 4. This chain's CDR3 is CASSGTSGGAVDTQYF. The DNA for the CDR3 is TGTGCCAGCAGTGGGACTAGCGGGGGGGCTGTAGATACGCAGTATTTT.

This clonotype is labeled medium-sized. The chain links TRBV6-5 to TRBJ2-3, with TRBD2 matching over 9 bases. The CDR3 consists of 16 residues. The V and J ends lost 0 bases and 4 bases, in that order; junction bases with no gene match: 5. Per germline, CDR1 MNHEY and CDR2 SVGAGI. The CDR3 DNA reads TGTGCCAGCAGTTACTCCTCTAGCGGGGAGGCAGATACGCAGTATTTT. Its translation is CASSYSSSGEADTQYF.

Only a few counts were recorded for this clonotype. The chain is built from TRBV6-5 and TRBJ2-2, with unresolved D. Germline V gene data show CDR1 as MNHEY and CDR2 as SVGAGI. V was trimmed by 6 bases and J by 5 bases, leaving 1 base between them. The CDR3 covers 10 residues. The DNA of the CDR3 is TGTGCCAGCAGGACCGGGGAGCTGTTTTTT. Translation: CASRTGELFF.

Only a few counts were recorded for this clonotype. The CDR3: CASSPSGPKGNQPQHF. The DNA for the CDR3 is TGTGCCAGCAGCCCCTCGGGTCCTAAAGGCAATCAGCCCCAGCATTTT. The chain employs TRBV27 and TRBJ1-5; D is uncertain. Trimming removed 6 bases from V and 2 bases from J, with 17 bases in between. The CDR3 is 16 amino acids. From germline, CDR1 is MNHEY and CDR2 SMNVEV (reference sequence).

In its sample, this clonotype ranks as medium-sized. This rearrangement joins TRBV7-6 to TRBJ2-2; TRBD1 aligns across 9 bases. Germline V gene lookup returns CDR1 SGHVS and CDR2 FNYEAQ. V lost 4 bases to trimming and J lost 4 bases; unmatched junction nucleotides: 4. This CDR3 contains 15 residues. CDR3 in DNA: TGTGCCAGCAGCTCGGGACAGGGCGGCACCGGGGAGCTGTTTTTT. Translated, it gives CASSSGQGGTGELFF.

This clonotype is labeled as medium-sized (0.01 to 0.1%). CDR3 coding DNA: TGTGCCAGCAGCAGCGGGACAGGCTGGAATCAGCCCCAGCATTTT. This translates into CASSSGTGWNQPQHF. The chain has TRBV6-1 and TRBJ1-5; 8 nucleotides match TRBD1. Germline CDR1 and CDR2: MNHNS and SASEGT. The CDR3 has 15 amino acids. V shed 6 bases, J shed 4 bases, and the junction held 8 bases outside the gene matches.

The chain couples TRBV27 to TRBJ2-7; D possibly corresponds to TRBD1 (5 bases). CDR1 is MNHEY, CDR2 SMNVEV, per germline (reference sequence). This CDR3 has 14 amino acids. Trimming cost V 2 bases and J 4 bases, with 12 bases left between them. CDR3 in amino acids: CASSLGARRYEQYF. For the CDR3, the DNA is TGTGCCAGCAGTTTAGGGGCCCGTCGGTACGAGCAGTACTTC.

This sequence joins TRBV6-2 or TRBV6-3 and TRBJ1-5; D ambiguous. The V end was cut by 7 bases, the J end by 8 bases, with 15 bases between. This CDR3 contains 13 residues. From germline, CDR1 is MNHEY and CDR2 SVGEGT. CDR3 sequence: CASKPVGKEPQHF. The CDR3 DNA reads as TGTGCCAGCAAGCCCGTGGGGAAGGAGCCCCAGCATTTT.

The V gene is TRBV5-6, the J gene TRBJ2-2, with D hard to call. The germline CDR1 and CDR2 sequences are SGHDT and YYEEEE. CDR3 size: 14 residues. Trimming pared 7 bases from V and 4 bases from J, leaving 14 bases between. This chain's CDR3 is CASYPWEITGELFF. The CDR3 DNA is TGTGCCAGCTATCCCTGGGAAATCACCGGGGAGCTGTTTTTT.

This clonotype has more than one count but fewer than ten. The rearrangement joins TRBV6-5 to TRBJ1-1, with TRBD1 identical over 9 bases. V gave up 6 bases and J gave up 0 bases; unmatched junction bases: 8. The CDR3 has 16 residues. Germline lookup yields CDR1 MNHEY and CDR2 SVGAGI. CDR3 residues: CASSTPGQGMNTEAFF. The CDR3 DNA reads TGTGCCAGCAGCACACCGGGACAGGGCATGAACACTGAAGCTTTCTTT.

Points on this clonotype: A much larger clone is a single base away; this may be a read error. This sequence joins TRBV7-2 and TRBJ2-2, with 11 bases identical to TRBD1. The V gene's germline CDR1 is SGHTA and CDR2 FQGNSA. The CDR3 is 17 residues long. J lost 5 bases, V lost 5 bases, and 10 bases had no gene match. CDR3 protein: CASSLDRGPRRTGELFF. In nucleotides, the CDR3 is TGTGCCAGCAGCCTGGACAGGGGGCCTCGTAGGACCGGGGAGCTGTTTTTT.

Concerning this clonotype itself: The junction differs from germline at one of its ends, possibly a read error. This chain connects TRBV7-9 to TRBJ1-1; 7 positions agree with TRBD1. CDR1 and CDR2 from the germline V gene are SEHNR and FQNEAQ (reference sequence). This CDR3 is 16 amino acids long. The CDR3 DNA follows: TGTGCCTGCAGCTTAGCGGGAGGCAGGGGGGACACTGAAGCTTTCTTT. Translated, it gives CACSLAGGRGDTEAFF.

With regard to this clonotype: One end of the junction does not line up with germline, which may come from a read error. The chain carries TRBV6-4 and TRBJ2-3; 8 bases match TRBD1. Germline assignment: CDR1 MRHNA and CDR2 SNTAGT. CDR3 length: 16 amino acids. As DNA, the CDR3 is TGTGCCAGCAGTTACGCTCAGGGGGCTCTTGGGGATACGAAGTATTTT. Translated: CASSYAQGALGDTKYF.

CDR3 sequence reads: CASSLFSNQETQYF. CDR3 bases: TGTGCCAGCAGCTTATTCAGCAACCAAGAGACCCAGTACTTC. The chain joins TRBV11-1 to TRBJ2-5; D unresolved. The germline V and J ends were trimmed by 2 bases and 0 bases, with 7 bases remaining between them. This CDR3 spans 14 amino acids. Germline lookup yields CDR1 SGHAT and CDR2 FQDESV (reference sequence).

As regards this clonotype: A read error is possible here, since a much larger clone lies one base away. This chain connects TRBV27 to TRBJ2-1; D tentatively fits TRBD1 or TRBD2 (6 bases each). The CDR3 spans 13 residues. V was clipped by 3 bases and J by 6 bases, with 9 bases between them. Germline-derived CDR1 and CDR2 are MNHEY and SMNVEV (reference sequence). The CDR3 bases are TGTGCCAGCAGTTTGGAGGGGGGCAATGAGCAGTTCTTC. Its translation: CASSLEGGNEQFF.

The chain uses TRBV4-2 and TRBJ2-3; no reliable D call. The CDR3 is 12 residues long. V was clipped by 6 bases and J by 6 bases, with 10 bases between them. From germline, CDR1 is LGHNA and CDR2 YNFKEQ. CDR3 coding DNA: TGTGCCAGCAGTTATGTCTCCGATACGCAGTATTTT. Translation: CASSYVSDTQYF.

This clonotype occurred a few times. The gene calls are TRBV6-6 and TRBJ2-1; TRBD1 aligns across 7 bases. Losses at the gene ends were 5 bases for V and 10 bases for J; bases not matched to a gene: 14. This CDR3 contains 15 residues. Germline CDR1 is MNHNY and CDR2 is SVGAGI (reference sequence). The CDR3 nucleotides read TGTGCCAGCAGTCCGACAGGGACCCCGGGCGGCGAGCAGTTCTTC. As protein: CASSPTGTPGGEQFF.

This clonotype occurred a few times. This chain uses TRBV7-9 with TRBJ2-7, with D perhaps matching TRBD1 or TRBD2 (5 bases each). Germline V lookup: CDR1 SEHNR, CDR2 FQNEAQ (reference sequence). This CDR3 is built from 12 residues. V lost 3 bases, J lost 9 bases, and 12 bases lay in between. The CDR3 reads CASSFGGGGQYF. Here the CDR3 DNA reads TGTGCCAGCAGCTTTGGGGGTGGGGGGCAGTACTTC.